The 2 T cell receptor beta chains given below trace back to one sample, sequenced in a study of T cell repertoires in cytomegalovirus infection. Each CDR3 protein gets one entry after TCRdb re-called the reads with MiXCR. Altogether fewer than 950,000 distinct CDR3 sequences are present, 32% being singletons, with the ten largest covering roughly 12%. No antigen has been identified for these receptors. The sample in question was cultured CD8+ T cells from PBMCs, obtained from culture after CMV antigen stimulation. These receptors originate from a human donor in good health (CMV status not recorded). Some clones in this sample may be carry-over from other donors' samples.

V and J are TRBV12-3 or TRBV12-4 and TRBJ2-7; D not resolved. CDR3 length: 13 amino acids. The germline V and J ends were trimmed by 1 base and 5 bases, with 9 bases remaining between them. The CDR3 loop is CASSLGTVDEQYV. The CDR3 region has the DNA TGTGCCAGCAGTTTAGGGACGGTGGACGAGCAGTACGTC.

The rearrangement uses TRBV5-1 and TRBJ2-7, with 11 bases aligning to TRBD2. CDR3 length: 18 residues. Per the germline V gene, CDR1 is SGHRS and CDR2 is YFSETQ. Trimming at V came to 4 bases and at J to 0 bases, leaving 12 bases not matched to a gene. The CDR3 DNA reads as TGCGCCAGCAGCCCGCAGCCGTCTAGCGGGGGGCCCTCCTACGAGCAGTACTTC. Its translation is CASSPQPSSGGPSYEQYF. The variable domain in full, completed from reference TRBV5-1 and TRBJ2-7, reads KAGVTQTPRYLIKTRGQQVTLSCSPISGHRSVSWYQQTPGQGLQFLFEYFSETQRNKGNFPGRFSGRQFSNSRSEMNVSTLELGDSALYLCASSPQPSSGGPSYEQYFGPGTRLTVT.